These T cell receptor beta chains were read from a single sample in a study of blood T cells in healthy people across ages. TCRdb called the 5' RACE reads again in MiXCR, with one record for every CDR3 protein. The sample holds around 1,600,000 distinct CDR3 sequences, approximately 43% seen once. The sample consisted of blood. The receptors come from a young woman in good health. Both conserved end residues are part of each CDR3. The D gene is left open where the match is weak. Size tells how often a clone was seen (once, few, many) or the class of an expanded clone, and some rows leave it out.

>few|TRBV25-1|TRBJ2-5|NA
CASSERAASQETQYF
TGTGCCAGCAGTGAGAGGGCGGCCAGCCAAGAGACCCAGTACTTC
>few|TRBV12-3/TRBV12-4|TRBJ2-3|NA
CASSFHTATDTQYF
TGTGCCAGCAGTTTTCATACAGCCACAGATACGCAGTATTTT
>NA|TRBV4-1|TRBJ1-2|NA
CASSQDSREQNYGYTF
TGCGCCAGCAGCCAAGATTCGCGGGAACAGAACTATGGCTACACCTTC
>NA|TRBV5-1|TRBJ2-7|TRBD1
CASSSGQLQLSYNEQYF
TGCGCCAGCAGCTCGGGACAGCTCCAACTCTCCTACAATGAGCAGTACTTC
>few|TRBV4-2|TRBJ2-6|NA
CASRIEGSGANVLTF
TGTGCCAGCAGGATCGAGGGGTCTGGGGCCAACGTCCTGACTTTC
>NA|TRBV25-1|TRBJ1-2|NA
CASSELRQNYGYTF
TGTGCCAGCAGTGAATTAAGACAGAACTATGGCTACACCTTC
>NA|TRBV6-6|TRBJ2-7|TRBD2
CATRLAGIGEQYF
TGTGCCACCCGGCTAGCGGGGATTGGCGAGCAGTACTTC
>few|TRBV9|TRBJ2-7|TRBD1
CASSPRQGNGEQYF
TGTGCCAGCAGCCCGCGACAGGGCAATGGCGAGCAGTACTTC
>NA|TRBV12-3/TRBV12-4|TRBJ1-2|TRBD1
CASNVDRVYGYTF
TGTGCCAGCAACGTAGACAGGGTATATGGCTACACCTTC
>once|TRBV7-9|TRBJ1-3|NA
CASSLDGGNTIYF
TGTGCCAGCAGCTTAGATGGGGGAAACACCATATATTTT
>NA|TRBV19|TRBJ1-2|NA
CASSMAANYGYTF
TGTGCCAGTAGTATGGCGGCAAACTATGGCTACACCTTC
>NA|TRBV28|TRBJ2-7|NA
CASSIGGPSYEQYF
TGTGCCAGCAGCATAGGGGGGCCGTCCTACGAGCAGTACTTC
>NA|TRBV7-2|TRBJ1-1|TRBD1
CASSRDRGATEAFF
TGTGCCAGCAGCCGCGACAGGGGTGCCACTGAAGCTTTCTTT
>NA|TRBV20-1|TRBJ2-4|TRBD2
CSASLRGAKNIQYF
TGCAGTGCTAGTTTGCGGGGGGCCAAAAACATTCAGTACTTC
>once|TRBV25-1|TRBJ1-1|NA
CASWRGEAFF
TGTGCCAGCTGGAGGGGAGAAGCTTTCTTT
>NA|TRBV15|TRBJ2-7|NA
CATSRDNNRDEQYF
TGTGCCACCAGCAGAGACAACAACAGGGACGAGCAGTACTTC
>NA|TRBV28|TRBJ2-7|TRBD2
CASSLYRAGGSYEQYF
TGTGCCAGCAGTTTATATAGAGCGGGAGGCTCCTACGAGCAGTACTTC
>few|TRBV7-2|TRBJ1-5|NA
CASSLVHQPQHF
TGTGCCAGCAGCTTAGTACATCAGCCCCAGCATTTT